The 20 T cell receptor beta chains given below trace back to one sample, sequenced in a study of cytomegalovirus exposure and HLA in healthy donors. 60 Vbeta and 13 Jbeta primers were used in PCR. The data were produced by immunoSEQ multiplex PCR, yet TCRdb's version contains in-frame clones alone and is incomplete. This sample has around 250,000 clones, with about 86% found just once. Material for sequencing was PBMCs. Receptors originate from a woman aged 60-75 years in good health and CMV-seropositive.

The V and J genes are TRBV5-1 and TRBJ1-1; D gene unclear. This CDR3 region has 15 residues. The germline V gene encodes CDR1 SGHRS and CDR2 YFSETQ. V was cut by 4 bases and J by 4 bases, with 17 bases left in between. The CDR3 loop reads CASSRSTVLGTEAFF. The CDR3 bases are TGCGCCAGCAGCCGCTCAACTGTCCTCGGCACTGAAGCTTTCTTT. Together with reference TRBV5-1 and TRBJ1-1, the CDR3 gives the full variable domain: KAGVTQTPRYLIKTRGQQVTLSCSPISGHRSVSWYQQTPGQGLQFLFEYFSETQRNKGNFPGRFSGRQFSNSRSEMNVSTLELGDSALYLCASSRSTVLGTEAFFGQGTRLTVV.

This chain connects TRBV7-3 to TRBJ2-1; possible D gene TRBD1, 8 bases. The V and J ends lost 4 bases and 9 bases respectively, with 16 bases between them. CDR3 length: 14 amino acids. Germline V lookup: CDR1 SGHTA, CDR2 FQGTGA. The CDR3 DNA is TGTGCCAGCAGCTCACAGGGGGGGGGCACTGAGCAGTTCTTC. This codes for CASSSQGGGTEQFF.

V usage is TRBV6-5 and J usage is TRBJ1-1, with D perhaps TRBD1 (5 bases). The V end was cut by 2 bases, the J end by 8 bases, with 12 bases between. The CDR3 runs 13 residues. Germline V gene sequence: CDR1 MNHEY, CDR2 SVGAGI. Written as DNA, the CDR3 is TGTGCCAGCAGTTACGAACTTGGGGGGGAAGCTTTCTTT. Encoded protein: CASSYELGGEAFF.

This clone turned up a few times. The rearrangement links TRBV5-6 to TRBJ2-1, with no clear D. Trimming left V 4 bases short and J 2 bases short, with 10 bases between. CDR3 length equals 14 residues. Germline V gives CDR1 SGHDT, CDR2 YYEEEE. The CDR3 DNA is TGTGCCAGCAGCCCCCGAGTTCCCTACAATGAGCAGTTCTTC. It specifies CASSPRVPYNEQFF.

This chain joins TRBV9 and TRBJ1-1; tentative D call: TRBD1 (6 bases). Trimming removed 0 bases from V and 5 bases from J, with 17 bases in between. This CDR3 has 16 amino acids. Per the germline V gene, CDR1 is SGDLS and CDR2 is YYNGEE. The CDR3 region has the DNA TGTGCCAGCAGCGTAGGTATGGGGACATTCCAAACTGAAGCTTTCTTT. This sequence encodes CASSVGMGTFQTEAFF.

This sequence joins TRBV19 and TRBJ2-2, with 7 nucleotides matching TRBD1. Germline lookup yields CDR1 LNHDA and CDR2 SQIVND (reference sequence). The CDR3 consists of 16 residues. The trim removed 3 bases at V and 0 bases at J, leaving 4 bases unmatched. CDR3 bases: TGTGCCAGTAGTATTGAGGGGGCGACGAACACCGGGGAGCTGTTTTTT. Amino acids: CASSIEGATNTGELFF.

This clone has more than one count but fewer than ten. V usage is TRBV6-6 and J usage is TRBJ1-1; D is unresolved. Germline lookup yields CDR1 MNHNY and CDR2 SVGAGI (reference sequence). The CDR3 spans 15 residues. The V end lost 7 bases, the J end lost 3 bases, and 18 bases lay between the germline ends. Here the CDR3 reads CASTSWKREYTEAFF. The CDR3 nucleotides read TGTGCCAGCACATCATGGAAGAGGGAATACACTGAAGCTTTCTTT.

CDR3 nucleotides: TGTGCCAGCAGTGCTACTCGGGGGAGGGCCGACACGCAGTATTTT. It translates to CASSATRGRADTQYF. This sequence joins TRBV25-1 and TRBJ2-3; 7 bases are a match to TRBD2. Germline CDR1 MGHDK, CDR2 SYGVNS. V shed 4 bases and J 9 bases; nucleotides not matched to a gene: 13. This CDR3 comprises 15 residues.

This chain's CDR3 is CASSLVKGDEQFF. As DNA, the CDR3 is TGCGCCAGCAGCTTGGTTAAGGGGGATGAGCAGTTCTTC. The rearrangement uses TRBV5-1 and TRBJ2-1; D perhaps matches TRBD1 (6 bases). There are 13 residues in the CDR3. The germline CDR1 and CDR2 sequences are SGHRS and YFSETQ. Trimming shortened V by 0 bases and J by 8 bases, and 9 bases separated the two germline ends.

CDR3 sequence (DNA): TGCGCCAGCAGCTTGGCTCGGGCAGATACGCAGTATTTT. It translates to CASSLARADTQYF. The V and J genes are TRBV5-1 and TRBJ2-3, with D unresolved. This CDR3 contains 13 residues. V was cut by 0 bases and J by 4 bases, with 6 bases left in between. The V gene's germline CDR1 is SGHRS and CDR2 YFSETQ.

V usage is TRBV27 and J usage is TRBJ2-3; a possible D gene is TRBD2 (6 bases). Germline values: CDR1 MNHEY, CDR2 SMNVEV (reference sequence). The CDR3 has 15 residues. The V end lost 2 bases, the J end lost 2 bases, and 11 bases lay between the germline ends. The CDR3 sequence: CASSLIGRVTDTQYF. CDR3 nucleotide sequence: TGTGCCAGCAGTTTAATCGGGAGAGTCACAGATACGCAGTATTTT.

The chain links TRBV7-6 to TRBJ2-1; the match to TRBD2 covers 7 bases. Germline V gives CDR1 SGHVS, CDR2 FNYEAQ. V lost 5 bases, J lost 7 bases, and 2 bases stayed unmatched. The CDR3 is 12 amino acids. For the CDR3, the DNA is TGTGCCAGCAGCCTTAGCGGGAATGAGCAGTTCTTC. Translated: CASSLSGNEQFF.

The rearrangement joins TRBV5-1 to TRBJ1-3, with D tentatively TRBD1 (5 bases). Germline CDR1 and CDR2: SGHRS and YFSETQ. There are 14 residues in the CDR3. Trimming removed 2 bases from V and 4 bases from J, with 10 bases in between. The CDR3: CASSLGVGGNTIYF. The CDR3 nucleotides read TGCGCCAGCAGCTTAGGGGTCGGAGGAAACACCATATATTTT.

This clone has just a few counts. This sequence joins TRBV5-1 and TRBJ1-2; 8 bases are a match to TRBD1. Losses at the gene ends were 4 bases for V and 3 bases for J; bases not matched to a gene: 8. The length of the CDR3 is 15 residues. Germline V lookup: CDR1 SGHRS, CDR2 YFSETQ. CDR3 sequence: CASSPPGQGDYGYTF. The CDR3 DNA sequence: TGCGCCAGCAGCCCCCCTGGACAGGGTGACTATGGCTACACCTTC.

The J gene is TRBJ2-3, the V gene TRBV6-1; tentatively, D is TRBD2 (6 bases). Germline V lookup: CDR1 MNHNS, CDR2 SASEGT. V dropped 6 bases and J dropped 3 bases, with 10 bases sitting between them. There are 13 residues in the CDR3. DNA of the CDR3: TGTGCCAGCAGGAGAGGAGGGACAGATACGCAGTATTTT. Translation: CASRRGGTDTQYF.

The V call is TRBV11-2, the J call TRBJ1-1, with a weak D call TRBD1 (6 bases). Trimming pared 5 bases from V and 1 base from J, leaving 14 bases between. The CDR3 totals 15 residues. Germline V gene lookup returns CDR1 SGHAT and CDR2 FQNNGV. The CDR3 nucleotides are TGTGCCAGCAGCGTATCAGGGGACCCGAACACTGAAGCTTTCTTT. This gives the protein CASSVSGDPNTEAFF.

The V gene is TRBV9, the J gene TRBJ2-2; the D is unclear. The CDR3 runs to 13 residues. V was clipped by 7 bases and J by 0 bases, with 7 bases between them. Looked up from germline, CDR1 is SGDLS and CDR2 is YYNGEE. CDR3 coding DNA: TGTGCCAGCTCTGCAGCGAACACCGGGGAGCTGTTTTTT. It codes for CASSAANTGELFF.

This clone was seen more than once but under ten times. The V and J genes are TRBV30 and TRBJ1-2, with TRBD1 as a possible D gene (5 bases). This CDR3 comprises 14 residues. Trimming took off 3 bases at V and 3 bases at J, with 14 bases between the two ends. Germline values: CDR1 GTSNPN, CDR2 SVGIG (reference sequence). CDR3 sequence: CAWRAGWGHYGYTF. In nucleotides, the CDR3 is TGTGCCTGGAGAGCGGGGTGGGGCCACTATGGCTACACCTTC.

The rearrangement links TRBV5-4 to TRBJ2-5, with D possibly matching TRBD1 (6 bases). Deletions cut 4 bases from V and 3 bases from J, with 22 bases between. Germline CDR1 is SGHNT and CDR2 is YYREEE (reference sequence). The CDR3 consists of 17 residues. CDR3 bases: TGTGCCAGCAGCAAGTCCCCCCGCCAGGGGCTCAAAGAGACCCAGTACTTC. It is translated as CASSKSPRQGLKETQYF.

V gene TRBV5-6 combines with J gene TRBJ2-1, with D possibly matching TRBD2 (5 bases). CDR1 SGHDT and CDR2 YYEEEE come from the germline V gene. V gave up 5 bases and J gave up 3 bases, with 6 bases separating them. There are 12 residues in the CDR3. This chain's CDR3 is CASREGYNEQFF. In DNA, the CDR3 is TGTGCCAGCAGAGAGGGCTACAATGAGCAGTTCTTC.